Each of the 15 T cell receptor beta chains below was sequenced from the same sample in a study of regulatory T cells in long-lasting Graves disease. Building of the TCR beta libraries involved iRepertoire HTBI primers and Arm-PCR of CDR3 regions. TCRdb reanalysed the multiplex PCR reads using MiXCR and keeps one entry per CDR3 protein. The table has about 660,000 distinct CDR3 sequences, 30% seen once. Time point of the sample: persistent/refractory GD, antithyroid drugs over 5 years with positive TRAb. The TCR library used RNA extracted from PBMCs. The sequences come from peripheral blood mononuclear cells (PBMCs), collected when the disease was refractory, from a patient treated with antithyroid drugs. The receptors shown here come from a female donor with Graves disease.

In this sample, this clonotype turned up many times. The chain employs TRBV27 and TRBJ1-6; D is perhaps TRBD1 (6 bases). Trimming cost V 4 bases and J 7 bases, with 8 bases left between them. The CDR3 extends over 13 amino acids. Germline V gene lookup returns CDR1 MNHEY and CDR2 SMNVEV (reference sequence). The DNA of the CDR3 is TGTGCCAGCAGTTACCAGGGGAATTCACCCCTCCACTTT. It specifies CASSYQGNSPLHF.

This clonotype was seen only a few times. CDR3 nucleotides: TGTGCCAGCAGCTCGGCAATACGTCAGGGGAGGCACACTGAAGCTTTCTTT. Amino acid sequence: CASSSAIRQGRHTEAFF. The chain has TRBV11-2 and TRBJ1-1; D is possibly TRBD1 (6 bases). Per germline, CDR1 SGHAT and CDR2 FQNNGV. Trimming shortened V by 4 bases and J by 3 bases, and 21 bases separated the two germline ends. The CDR3 totals 17 residues.

The chain uses TRBV9 and TRBJ1-2, with a possible D match to TRBD1 (6 bases). V was shortened by 0 bases and J by 7 bases, with 16 bases between the two germline ends. CDR1 is SGDLS and CDR2 is YYNGEE in the germline V gene. CDR3 length: 15 amino acids. Written as DNA, the CDR3 is TGTGCCAGCAGCGTAGGGGCCGGGGGCCTAGTTGGCTACACCTTC. Translating gives CASSVGAGGLVGYTF.

This clonotype was detected many times. The V call is TRBV28, the J call TRBJ1-5, with D uncertain. This CDR3 spans 13 amino acids. Germline CDR1 MDHEN, CDR2 SYDVKM. Deletions cut 5 bases from V and 0 bases from J, with 5 bases between. The CDR3 nucleotides read TGTGCCAGCAGTGGGTATAGCAATCAGCCCCAGCATTTT. Amino acids: CASSGYSNQPQHF.

CDR3 sequence: CASSEGLTLDTQYF. The DNA of the CDR3 is TGTGCCAGCAGTGAAGGGCTTACCCTAGACACCCAGTACTTC. The chain uses TRBV6-1 and TRBJ2-5; D remains ambiguous. The CDR3 runs 14 residues. Trimming took off 1 base at V and 8 bases at J, with 14 bases between the two ends. Looked up from germline, CDR1 is MNHNS and CDR2 is SASEGT.

The CDR3: CASSEDLHPAGELFF. CDR3 nucleotides: TGTGCCAGCAGTGAAGATCTACATCCGGCCGGGGAGCTGTTTTTT. The V gene is TRBV6-1, the J gene TRBJ2-2; the D is unclear. The CDR3 consists of 15 residues. In germline, CDR1 is MNHNS, CDR2 SASEGT. Trimming removed 1 base at V and 6 bases at J, with 12 bases between.

The chain carries TRBV5-1 and TRBJ1-1, with 9 bases matching TRBD1. The CDR3 totals 14 residues. The junction had 6 bases not matched to a gene; V was cut back by 4 bases and J by 5 bases. Germline values: CDR1 SGHRS, CDR2 YFSETQ. CDR3 amino acids: CASSPGDRVTEAFF. CDR3 DNA: TGCGCCAGCAGCCCGGGGGACAGGGTTACTGAAGCTTTCTTT.

The V gene is TRBV10-2, the J gene TRBJ1-2, with unresolved D. The CDR3 spans 14 residues. The V gene lost 2 bases and the J gene lost 4 bases, with 11 bases spanning the gap. CDR1 WSHSY and CDR2 SAAADI come from the germline V gene. CDR3 in amino acids: CASSESWETYGYTF. The CDR3, as DNA: TGCGCCAGCAGTGAGAGCTGGGAGACCTATGGCTACACCTTC.

In its sample, this clonotype was seen many times. This chain links TRBV20-1 with TRBJ2-2, with TRBD2 identical over 13 bases. The CDR3 loop spans 15 amino acids. CDR1 DFQATT and CDR2 SNEGSKA come from the germline V gene (reference sequence). Trimming cost V 3 bases and J 4 bases; bases outside gene matches: 2. CDR3 loop: CSASGLAGATGELFF. The CDR3 DNA reads as TGCAGTGCTAGCGGACTAGCGGGAGCCACCGGGGAGCTGTTTTTT.

This clonotype was counted only a few times. The chain carries TRBV5-1 and TRBJ2-7, with TRBD1 matching 7 bases. The CDR3 is made up of 14 amino acids. V lost 5 bases, J lost 0 bases, and 5 bases stayed unmatched. CDR1 SGHRS and CDR2 YFSETQ come from the germline V gene. CDR3 sequence: CASRATGFSYEQYF. CDR3 in DNA: TGCGCCAGCAGAGCGACAGGGTTCTCCTACGAGCAGTACTTC. Full variable domain (missing parts from reference TRBV5-1 and TRBJ2-7): KAGVTQTPRYLIKTRGQQVTLSCSPISGHRSVSWYQQTPGQGLQFLFEYFSETQRNKGNFPGRFSGRQFSNSRSEMNVSTLELGDSALYLCASRATGFSYEQYFGPGTRLTVT.

The chain carries TRBV10-3 and TRBJ2-1; 10 positions match TRBD2. The CDR3 runs to 15 residues. Germline V gene sequence: CDR1 ENHRY, CDR2 SYGVKD. V gave up 7 bases and J gave up 5 bases; unmatched junction bases: 8. The CDR3 DNA sequence: TGTGCCATCACTCAACCTGGACTAGCGGACAATGAGCAGTTCTTC. It encodes CAITQPGLADNEQFF.

This clonotype was observed a few times. The chain uses TRBV2 and TRBJ1-5; tentatively, D is TRBD1 (5 bases). The CDR3 spans 15 residues. V lost 6 bases and J 3 bases, leaving 15 bases between the germline ends. The germline gives CDR1 SNHLY, CDR2 FYNNEI. Here the CDR3 reads CASRAQGGLNQPQHF. The CDR3 DNA is TGTGCCAGCAGGGCCCAGGGCGGGCTCAATCAGCCCCAGCATTTT.

The rearrangement links TRBV19 to TRBJ1-5, with a possible D match to TRBD1 (6 bases). The CDR3 contains 17 residues. With 5 bases removed from V and 1 base from J, the gap between germline ends came to 18 bases. Per the germline V gene, CDR1 is LNHDA and CDR2 is SQIVND (reference sequence). The CDR3 coding sequence is TGTGCCAGTAGTTGGCGATCGGCAGGGGCGAGCAATCAGCCCCAGCATTTT. Its translation: CASSWRSAGASNQPQHF.

The DNA of the CDR3 is TGTGCCAGCAGTGACCGTACAGGGGGGTTGAACACTGAAGCTTTCTTT. Protein: CASSDRTGGLNTEAFF. This chain links TRBV6-4 with TRBJ1-1, with 8 positions matching TRBD1. Germline-derived CDR1 and CDR2 are MRHNA and SNTAGT. The CDR3 contains 16 residues. The V gene end was trimmed by 2 bases and the J gene end by 0 bases; junction bases not matched to a gene: 5.

As concerns this clonotype: A much larger clone is a single base away; this may be a read error. The chain couples TRBV2 to TRBJ2-7, with 8 nucleotides matching TRBD2. There are 17 residues in the CDR3. Germline assignment: CDR1 SNHLY and CDR2 FYNNEI. The CDR3 DNA is TGTGCCAGCAGACACACATTGTCCAGCGGGAGTATCTACGGGCAGTACTTC. Its protein is CASRHTLSSGSIYGQYF.